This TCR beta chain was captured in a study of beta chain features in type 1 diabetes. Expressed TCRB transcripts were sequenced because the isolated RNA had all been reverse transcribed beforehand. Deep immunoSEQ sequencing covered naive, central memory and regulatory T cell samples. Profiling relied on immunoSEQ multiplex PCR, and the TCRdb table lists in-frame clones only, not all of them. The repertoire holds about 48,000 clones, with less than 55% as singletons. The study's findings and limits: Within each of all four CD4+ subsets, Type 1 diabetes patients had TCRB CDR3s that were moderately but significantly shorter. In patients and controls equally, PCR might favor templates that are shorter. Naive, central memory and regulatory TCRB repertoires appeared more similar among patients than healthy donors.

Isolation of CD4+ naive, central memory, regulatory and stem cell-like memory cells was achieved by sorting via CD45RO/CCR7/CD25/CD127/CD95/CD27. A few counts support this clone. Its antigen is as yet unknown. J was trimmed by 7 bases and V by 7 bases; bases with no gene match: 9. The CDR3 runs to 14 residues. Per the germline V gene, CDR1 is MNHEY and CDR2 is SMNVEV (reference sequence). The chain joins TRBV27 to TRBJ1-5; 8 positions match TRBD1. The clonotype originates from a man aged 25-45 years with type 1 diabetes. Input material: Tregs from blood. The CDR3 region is CASKVTGDGQPQHF. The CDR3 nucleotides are TGTGCCAGCAAGGTGACAGGGGATGGGCAGCCCCAGCATTTT.